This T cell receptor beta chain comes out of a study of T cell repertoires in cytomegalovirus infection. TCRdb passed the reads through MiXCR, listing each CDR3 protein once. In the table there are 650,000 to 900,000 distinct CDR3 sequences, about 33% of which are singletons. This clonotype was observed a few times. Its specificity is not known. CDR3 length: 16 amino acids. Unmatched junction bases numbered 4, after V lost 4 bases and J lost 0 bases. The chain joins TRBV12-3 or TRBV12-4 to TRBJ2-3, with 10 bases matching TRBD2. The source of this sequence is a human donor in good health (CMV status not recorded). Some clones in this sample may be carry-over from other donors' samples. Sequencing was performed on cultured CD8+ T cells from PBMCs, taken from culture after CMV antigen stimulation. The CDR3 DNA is TGTGCCAGCAGTTCGACTAGCGGGTATAGCACAGATACGCAGTATTTT. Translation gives CASSSTSGYSTDTQYF.